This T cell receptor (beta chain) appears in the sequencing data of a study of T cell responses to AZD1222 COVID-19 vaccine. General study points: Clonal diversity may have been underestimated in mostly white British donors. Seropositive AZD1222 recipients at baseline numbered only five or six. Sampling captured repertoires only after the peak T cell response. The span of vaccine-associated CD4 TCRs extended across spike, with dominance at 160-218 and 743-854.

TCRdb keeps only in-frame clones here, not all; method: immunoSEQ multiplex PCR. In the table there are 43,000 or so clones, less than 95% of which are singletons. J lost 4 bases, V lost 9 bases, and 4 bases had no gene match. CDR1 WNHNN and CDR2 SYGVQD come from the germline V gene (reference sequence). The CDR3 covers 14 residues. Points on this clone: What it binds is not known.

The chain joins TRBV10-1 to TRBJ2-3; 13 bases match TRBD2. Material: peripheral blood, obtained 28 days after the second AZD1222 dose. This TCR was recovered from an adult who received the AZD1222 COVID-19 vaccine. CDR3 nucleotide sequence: TGCGCCAGTACTAGCGGGGGGGCCTCAGATACGCAGTATTTT. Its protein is CASTSGGASDTQYF.